These 10 T cell receptor beta chains originate from one sample sequenced in a study of Graves' ophthalmopathy and Graves' hyperthyroidism (dated by TCRdb to the late 2010s). The instrument given in TCRdb is Illumina HiSeq 2000. For repertoire sequencing, TCR beta CDR3 regions were amplified from RNA transcripts. A first-round RT-PCR used HTBI primers with the Qiagen OneStep RT-PCR kit, followed by a second-round multiplex PCR, size selection and purification. TCRdb reprocessed the public reads (quality trimming at Q25 with fastp, clone calling with MiXCR) and kept in-frame beta chains. CDR3 protein sequences are deduplicated, and each keeps its most common genes and DNA. The sample table lists hundreds of thousands of distinct CDR3 sequences, 40% of them with a count of one. Around 40% of the sample is taken by the ten largest. Sequencing input: peripheral blood. The source of these receptors is an adult man with Graves' ophthalmopathy.

The chain recombines TRBV20-1 with TRBJ2-5, with TRBD2 matching over 7 bases. The ends lost 0 bases at V and 5 bases at J; junction bases unmatched: 9. This CDR3 has 15 residues. The germline V gene encodes CDR1 DFQATT and CDR2 SNEGSKA (reference sequence). CDR3 nucleotides: TGCAGTGCTAGAGATCCGGCGGGAGCGATCGAGACCCAGTACTTC. This sequence encodes CSARDPAGAIETQYF.

V is TRBV15 and J is TRBJ2-6, with D possibly being TRBD1 or TRBD2 (5 bases each). The CDR3 has 15 residues. Trimming cost V 0 bases and J 3 bases, with 6 bases left between them. The germline V gene encodes CDR1 LNHNV and CDR2 YYDKDF (reference sequence). The CDR3 sequence: CATSRDGGGANVLTF. As DNA, the CDR3 is TGTGCCACCAGCAGAGATGGGGGTGGGGCCAACGTCCTGACTTTC.

CDR3 amino acids: CASSGGQEFSSYNSPLHF. In nucleotides, the CDR3 is TGTGCCAGCAGCGGAGGTCAGGAGTTTAGCTCCTATAATTCACCCCTCCACTTT. The chain combines TRBV2 with TRBJ1-6; D gene unclear. The CDR3 covers 18 residues. Trimming shortened V by 6 bases and J by 0 bases, and 18 bases separated the two germline ends. Germline V gives CDR1 SNHLY, CDR2 FYNNEI.

With regard to this clonotype: A read error may be the cause here, since a much bigger clone is one base away. This is likely a read error, given that the CDR3 carries no conserved phenylalanine or tryptophan at its end. The chain is built from TRBV25-1 and TRBJ2-7, with 7 bases matching TRBD2. This CDR3 has 16 residues. Germline CDR1 is MGHDK and CDR2 is SYGVNS. The V gene end was trimmed by 5 bases and the J gene end by 6 bases; junction bases not matched to a gene: 16. CDR3 in amino acids: CASSLMGTGGSSEQYS. In DNA, the CDR3 is TGTGCCAGCAGTTTAATGGGAACGGGCGGGAGTTCCGAGCAGTACTCC.

A few counts support this clonotype. CDR3 sequence: CASSRETVFEAFF. The CDR3, as DNA: TGTGCCAGCAGCCGTGAAACGGTGTTTGAAGCTTTCTTT. V is TRBV5-5 and J is TRBJ1-1; D remains ambiguous. Germline V gene lookup returns CDR1 SGHKS and CDR2 YYEKEE (reference sequence). The CDR3 contains 13 residues. The V gene lost 4 bases and the J gene lost 7 bases, with 14 bases spanning the gap.

Details on this clonotype: A read error may produce the germline difference seen at one junction end. The rearrangement joins TRBV25-1 to TRBJ1-3; 8 bases fit TRBD1. The CDR3 runs 11 residues. Germline CDR1 is MGHDK and CDR2 is SYGVNS. The CDR3 here is CASSLTGDVRF. The CDR3 DNA is TGTGCCAGCAGCCTGACAGGGGACGTCCGTTTT. The whole variable domain, remainder taken from reference TRBV25-1 and TRBJ1-3, is EADIYQTPRYLVIGTGKKITLECSQTMGHDKMYWYQQDPGMELHLIHYSYGVNSTEKGDLSSESTVSRIRTEHFPLTLESARPSHTSQYLCASSLTGDVRFGEGSWLTVV.

This rearrangement joins TRBV7-9 to TRBJ1-5; D is perhaps TRBD1 (5 bases). The V end was cut by 1 base, the J end by 4 bases, with 11 bases between. The germline V gene encodes CDR1 SEHNR and CDR2 FQNEAQ (reference sequence). This CDR3 has 15 amino acids. Here the CDR3 DNA reads TGTGCCAGCAGCTTAGTAGGGGAGCCGAATCAGCCCCAGCATTTT. Protein product: CASSLVGEPNQPQHF.

V and J are TRBV10-3 and TRBJ1-3, with D possibly matching TRBD1 (5 bases). Trimming shortened V by 7 bases and J by 4 bases, and 17 bases separated the two germline ends. In germline, CDR1 is ENHRY, CDR2 SYGVKD. The CDR3 covers 15 residues. The CDR3 reads CAIKGTAAKGNTIYF. The CDR3 coding sequence is TGTGCCATCAAAGGGACGGCGGCTAAGGGAAACACCATATATTTT.

This clonotype occurred many times. V and J are TRBV19 and TRBJ1-1; no clear D. The V gene's germline CDR1 is LNHDA and CDR2 SQIVND (reference sequence). V was shortened by 4 bases and J by 1 base, with 7 bases between the two germline ends. The CDR3 is 13 residues long. The CDR3 protein is CASSRKANTEAFF. The CDR3 DNA follows: TGTGCCAGTAGTAGGAAGGCGAACACTGAAGCTTTCTTT.

This chain uses TRBV7-2 with TRBJ2-7; D is uncertain. Trimming took off 5 bases at V and 0 bases at J, with 14 bases between the two ends. From germline, CDR1 is SGHTA and CDR2 FQGNSA. The CDR3 consists of 15 residues. The CDR3 region is CASSIRTGSSYEQYF. CDR3 nucleotides: TGTGCCAGCAGCATCCGGACCGGGTCCTCCTACGAGCAGTACTTC. Based on the CDR3 plus reference TRBV7-2 and TRBJ2-7, the full variable domain is GAGVSQSPSNKVTEKGKDVELRCDPISGHTALYWYRQSLGQGLEFLIYFQGNSAPDKSGLPSDRFSAERTGGSVSTLTIQRTQQEDSAVYLCASSIRTGSSYEQYFGPGTRLTVT.